These 11 T cell receptor beta chains originate from one sample sequenced in a study of blood T cell repertoires in COVID-19. Profiled with immunoSEQ multiplex PCR; TCRdb holds only in-frame clones, not every one. The profile covers about 440,000 clones, with roughly 88% appearing a single time and around 12% taken by the ten largest. Sequencing input: peripheral blood. Source of these receptors: a woman aged 45-65 years with COVID-19, enrolled during active disease.

The chain combines TRBV11-2 with TRBJ2-4, with 7 bases identical to TRBD1. Germline V gene sequence: CDR1 SGHAT, CDR2 FQNNGV. This CDR3 is built from 17 residues. With 3 bases clipped from V and 0 bases from J, the junction kept 8 bases outside the gene matches. DNA of the CDR3: TGTGCCAGCAGCTTGTGGGACAGACCACTAGCCAAAAACATTCAGTACTTC. It is translated as CASSLWDRPLAKNIQYF.

This clone was recorded a few times. This chain joins TRBV10-1 and TRBJ1-3, with TRBD1 matching 7 bases. CDR1 and CDR2 (germline): WNHNN, SYGVQD (reference sequence). V was clipped by 4 bases and J by 4 bases; unmatched bases: 19. This CDR3 has 19 residues. The CDR3 DNA sequence: TGCGCCAGCAGTGCGGGTGCCACACCGGACAGGAATCTAGGAAACACCATATATTTT. Translating it yields CASSAGATPDRNLGNTIYF.

The chain is built from TRBV6-5 and TRBJ1-1, with 12 positions matching TRBD1. The germline CDR1 and CDR2 sequences are MNHEY and SVGAGI. The CDR3 consists of 15 residues. V trimming: 7 bases; J trimming: 1 base; junction bases outside the gene matches: 4. The CDR3 nucleotides are TGTGCCAGCACCGGGACAGGGGGCCAGAACACTGAAGCTTTCTTT. Protein sequence: CASTGTGGQNTEAFF.

The chain combines TRBV9 with TRBJ2-2; D unresolved. V lost 5 bases and J 0 bases, leaving 8 bases between the germline ends. Germline V lookup: CDR1 SGDLS, CDR2 YYNGEE. The CDR3 is 14 residues long. The CDR3 here is CASSDRTNTGELFF. The DNA of the CDR3 is TGTGCCAGCAGTGATAGAACGAACACCGGGGAGCTGTTTTTT.

This CDR3 is CASSQGVGTGGYEQYF. The CDR3 DNA reads TGTGCCAGCAGCCAAGGTGTCGGGACAGGGGGCTACGAGCAGTACTTC. This chain uses TRBV4-2 with TRBJ2-7; 11 nucleotides align to TRBD1. The CDR3 consists of 16 residues. After removal of 1 base from V and 3 bases from J, the junction contained 5 bases not matched to a gene. CDR1 and CDR2 (germline): LGHNA, YNFKEQ.

The V and J genes are TRBV6-2 or TRBV6-3 and TRBJ2-7; TRBD1 might be the D (6 bases). The CDR3 extends over 17 amino acids. Germline V CDR1 and CDR2: MNHEY, SVGEGT. Trimming took off 2 bases at V and 4 bases at J, with 21 bases between the two ends. CDR3 sequence (DNA): TGTGCCAGCAGTTACCCGCCCGTACAGGGATACTCATACGAGCAGTACTTC. Its protein is CASSYPPVQGYSYEQYF.

This sequence joins TRBV27 and TRBJ1-2; D may be TRBD1 (5 bases). Germline V gene data show CDR1 as MNHEY and CDR2 as SMNVEV (reference sequence). The germline V and J ends were trimmed by 2 bases and 6 bases, with 10 bases remaining between them. The CDR3 spans 13 residues. The CDR3 sequence: CASSLHGADGYTF. As DNA, the CDR3 is TGTGCCAGCAGTTTACATGGGGCTGATGGCTACACCTTC.

The rearrangement uses TRBV12-3 or TRBV12-4 and TRBJ1-1; 8 bases fit TRBD1. This CDR3 is 11 amino acids long. V lost 5 bases and J lost 10; bases outside the gene matches: 3. The CDR3 is CASSARGPAFF. For the CDR3, the DNA is TGTGCCAGCAGTGCCAGGGGGCCAGCTTTCTTT.

V gene TRBV6-5 combines with J gene TRBJ1-2; no clear D. Germline assignment: CDR1 MNHEY and CDR2 SVGAGI. The CDR3 is 12 amino acids. V lost 9 bases and J 2 bases, leaving 10 bases between the germline ends. Written as DNA, the CDR3 is TGTGCCAGTGTTGACAAGAACTATGGCTACACCTTC. Its protein product is CASVDKNYGYTF.

The V call is TRBV28, the J call TRBJ2-1; 9 nucleotides match TRBD1. Germline V gene sequence: CDR1 MDHEN, CDR2 SYDVKM. V was pared by 1 base and J by 0 bases, with 16 bases of the junction left unmatched. This CDR3 contains 21 residues. The CDR3 is CASSLSPPGQGPFGSYNEQFF. In DNA form, the CDR3 reads TGTGCCAGCAGTTTATCTCCCCCGGGACAGGGACCCTTTGGCTCCTACAATGAGCAGTTCTTC.

The V call is TRBV5-4, the J call TRBJ2-1; 9 bases align to TRBD2. Unmatched junction bases numbered 9, after V lost 4 bases and J lost 10 bases. CDR1 and CDR2 (germline): SGHNT, YYREEE (reference sequence). This CDR3 is 14 amino acids long. The CDR3 DNA is TGTGCCAGCAGCCCGGGACTAGCAAGGGAAGAGCAGTTCTTC. It codes for CASSPGLAREEQFF.